This T cell receptor (beta chain) was documented in a study of identical twins. Study outcomes and limitations: Among monozygotic twins, out-of-frame TCR alpha sharing exceeded what models predicted. The more abundant beta clonotypes in cord blood had fewer insertions, and memory repertoires did not show this.

One entry per CDR3 protein results from TCRdb running MiXCR on the 5' RACE reads. This table holds 1.5 million to 2 million distinct CDR3 sequences, 32% found once. This clonotype was seen once. Its matching antigen is unknown. This sequence originates from a newborn girl in good health. The sequencing input was cord blood.

CDR3 nucleotides: TGCGCCAGCAGCTTCCAGGGCTGGGCAGATACGCAGTATTTT. As protein: CASSFQGWADTQYF. The chain employs TRBV5-1 and TRBJ2-3, with D possibly matching TRBD1 (5 bases). Germline CDR1 SGHRS, CDR2 YFSETQ. This CDR3 is built from 14 residues. V was pared by 2 bases and J by 4 bases, with 11 bases between.